These 28 T cell receptor beta chains were all obtained from the same sample, sequenced in a study of T-cell reconstitution after alpha-beta-depleted transplantation in children. Construction of the TCRbeta library involved unique molecular identifiers. Using its own MiXCR run on the PCR reads, TCRdb lists one record per CDR3 protein. There are around 600,000 distinct CDR3 sequences in the sample; approximately 22% occur only once, and approximately 14% lies in the top ten. Here the sequenced sample was PBMCs, mostly from graft donor cells, taken 360 days after TCRalphabeta/CD19-depleted stem cell transplant. The source is a boy under two years old who had a stem cell transplant for acute myeloid leukemia, so the T cells may come from the graft donor.

At least ten counts were recorded for this clonotype. The chain couples TRBV4-3 to TRBJ1-3; D not certain. V was cut by 3 bases and J by 4 bases, with 19 bases left in between. This CDR3 is 17 amino acids long. Germline V gene data show CDR1 as LGHNA and CDR2 as YSLEER. DNA for the CDR3: TGCGCCAGCAGCCACCGCCGGGAAAGTCTCTCGGGAAACACCATATATTTT. Protein product: CASSHRRESLSGNTIYF.

This clonotype came up a few times. The J gene is TRBJ2-2, the V gene TRBV4-3; D is unresolved. Trimming cost V 0 bases and J 7 bases, with 3 bases left between them. The CDR3 is 12 amino acids. Looked up from germline, CDR1 is LGHNA and CDR2 is YSLEER. This CDR3 reads CASSQDRGELFF. DNA for the CDR3: TGCGCCAGCAGCCAAGATCGCGGGGAGCTGTTTTTT.

J is TRBJ2-1 and V is TRBV5-1, with 8 nucleotides matching TRBD2. The CDR3 loop spans 15 amino acids. Germline values: CDR1 SGHRS, CDR2 YFSETQ. V shed 0 bases and J 8 bases; nucleotides not matched to a gene: 7. The CDR3 protein is CASSLDPGGPYEQFF. In DNA, the CDR3 is TGCGCCAGCAGCTTGGACCCGGGGGGGCCCTATGAGCAGTTCTTC.

The chain employs TRBV7-3 and TRBJ2-3; D is uncertain. The length of the CDR3 is 14 residues. Germline-derived CDR1 and CDR2 are SGHTA and FQGTGA. Trimming shortened V by 1 base and J by 2 bases, and 7 bases separated the two germline ends. The CDR3 DNA sequence: TGTGCCAGCAGCTTAATGTCTCACACAGATACGCAGTATTTT. Protein: CASSLMSHTDTQYF.

This clonotype was seen repeatedly, ten times or more. This chain connects TRBV5-5 to TRBJ2-1; 7 bases are a match to TRBD2. The germline gives CDR1 SGHKS, CDR2 YYEKEE (reference sequence). The CDR3 extends over 13 amino acids. V was clipped by 4 bases and J by 9 bases; unmatched bases: 7. The CDR3 bases are TGTGCCAGCAGCCCGGCCGGGGAGGGTGAGCAGTTCTTC. Translating gives CASSPAGEGEQFF. The whole variable domain, remainder taken from reference TRBV5-5 and TRBJ2-1, is DAGVTQSPTHLIKTRGQQVTLRCSPISGHKSVSWYQQVLGQGPQFIFQYYEKEERGRGNFPDRFSARQFPNYSSELNVNALLLGDSALYLCASSPAGEGEQFFGPGTRLTVL.

There are many counts of this clonotype. CDR3 sequence: CASSTGLTSTDTQYF. For the CDR3, the DNA is TGTGCCAGCAGCACGGGACTAACTAGCACAGATACGCAGTATTTT. The rearrangement links TRBV12-3 or TRBV12-4 to TRBJ2-3, with 7 bases matching TRBD2. The CDR3 has 15 residues. The trim removed 6 bases at V and 0 bases at J, leaving 6 bases unmatched.

V is TRBV5-1 and J is TRBJ2-1, with 8 bases lining up with TRBD1. Germline loops: CDR1 SGHRS, CDR2 YFSETQ. The CDR3 is 15 residues long. Trimming removed 4 bases from V and 5 bases from J; junction bases left unmatched: 8. The CDR3 DNA reads as TGCGCCAGCAGCCCAGGACAGGGTGCCCACAATGAGCAGTTCTTC. The encoded protein is CASSPGQGAHNEQFF.

The V and J genes are TRBV13 and TRBJ1-4; no clear D gene. Germline V gene data show CDR1 as PRHDT and CDR2 as FYEKMQ (reference sequence). The CDR3 has 13 amino acids. V lost 4 bases to trimming and J lost 13 bases, with 16 bases between them. CDR3 in amino acids: CASSSGLLEPLFF. CDR3 bases: TGTGCCAGCAGCTCCGGCCTGCTAGAGCCACTGTTTTTT.

This clonotype occurred many times. The V gene is TRBV3-1, the J gene TRBJ1-1; D may be TRBD1 (5 bases). CDR3 length equals 11 residues. Germline V gene sequence: CDR1 LGHDT, CDR2 YNNKEL (reference sequence). Deletions cut 5 bases from V and 7 bases from J, with 8 bases between. CDR3 bases: TGTGCCAGCAGCACGACAGTTGAAGCTTTCTTT. Its protein is CASSTTVEAFF.

This clonotype was detected a few times. The chain carries TRBV7-6 and TRBJ2-7; 9 bases are a match to TRBD2. V lost 1 base, J lost 4 bases, and 5 bases stayed unmatched. CDR1 SGHVS and CDR2 FNYEAQ come from the germline V gene. This CDR3 region has 15 residues. This chain's CDR3 is CASSLGSGGPYEQYV. For the CDR3, the DNA is TGTGCCAGCAGCTTAGGGAGCGGGGGGCCTTACGAGCAGTACGTC.

This chain uses TRBV20-1 with TRBJ2-3; D possibly corresponds to TRBD2 (6 bases). This CDR3 has 12 residues. Germline CDR1 reads DFQATT; CDR2 reads SNEGSKA (reference sequence). The V and J ends lost 4 bases and 5 bases respectively, with 10 bases between them. The DNA for the CDR3 is TGCAGTGCTAACCGGGGGATAGATACGCAGTATTTT. It codes for CSANRGIDTQYF.

This clonotype has at least ten counts. A junction end diverges from the germline sequence, so it may reflect a read error. V usage is TRBV20-1 and J usage is TRBJ2-1, with 7 nucleotides matching TRBD2. This CDR3 is 14 amino acids long. Per the germline V gene, CDR1 is DFQATT and CDR2 is SNEGSKA (reference sequence). DNA of the CDR3: TGCAGTGCCAGAGCGGGGTCTTGGGACAATGAGCAGTTCTTC. Encoded protein: CSARAGSWDNEQFF.

The rearrangement joins TRBV18 to TRBJ2-6, with D perhaps TRBD1 (6 bases). Trimming shortened V by 3 bases and J by 0 bases, and 12 bases separated the two germline ends. The CDR3 spans 17 residues. CDR1 KGHSH and CDR2 LQKENI come from the germline V gene. CDR3 loop: CASSPRTATSGANVLTF. In nucleotides, the CDR3 is TGTGCCAGCTCACCGCGGACAGCAACCTCTGGGGCCAACGTCCTGACTTTC.

This clonotype was counted many times. The chain employs TRBV28 and TRBJ2-7; 8 nucleotides agree with TRBD2. This CDR3 comprises 16 residues. The trim removed 1 base at V and 2 bases at J, leaving 7 bases unmatched. CDR1 and CDR2 (germline): MDHEN, SYDVKM. This CDR3 reads CASSLSGGLGPYEQYV. The CDR3 nucleotides read TGTGCCAGCAGTTTATCGGGGGGGTTAGGCCCCTACGAGCAGTACGTC.

This sequence joins TRBV5-1 and TRBJ2-1; D remains ambiguous. Germline CDR1 SGHRS, CDR2 YFSETQ. V gave up 0 bases and J gave up 2 bases, with 6 bases separating them. This CDR3 region has 14 residues. CDR3 residues: CASSLGLTYNEQFF. The CDR3 bases are TGCGCCAGCAGCTTGGGACTTACCTACAATGAGCAGTTCTTC.

There are many counts of this clonotype. In DNA, the CDR3 is TGTGCCAGCTCACCCGCGGCGTTCCAAGAGACCCAGTACTTC. Translating gives CASSPAAFQETQYF. The gene calls are TRBV18 and TRBJ2-5; no firm D call. Deletions cut 3 bases from V and 1 base from J, with 9 bases between. This CDR3 is 14 amino acids long. Per germline, CDR1 KGHSH and CDR2 LQKENI.

This clonotype was counted at least ten times. The rearrangement joins TRBV5-1 to TRBJ2-1; D tentatively reads TRBD1 or TRBD2 (7 bases each). Germline CDR1 SGHRS, CDR2 YFSETQ. The CDR3 runs to 18 residues. Between the trimmed V and J ends, which lost 0 bases and 0 bases, there was a span of 16 bases. CDR3 in amino acids: CASSLVLPGGGSYNEQFF. The CDR3 bases are TGCGCCAGCAGCTTGGTACTCCCAGGGGGGGGCTCCTACAATGAGCAGTTCTTC.

J is TRBJ2-7 and V is TRBV7-9, with D maybe TRBD2 (5 bases). The CDR3 contains 13 residues. CDR1 and CDR2 from the germline V gene are SEHNR and FQNEAQ (reference sequence). The ends were cut back, 5 bases at V and 3 bases at J, with 11 bases in the middle. The DNA for the CDR3 is TGTGCCAGCAGCCCGTCGGGGTTCTACGAGCAGTACGTC. Protein sequence: CASSPSGFYEQYV.

The chain is built from TRBV20-1 and TRBJ1-6; maybe TRBD1 (5 bases). CDR1 is DFQATT, CDR2 SNEGSKA, per germline (reference sequence). CDR3 length equals 13 residues. Trimming stripped 7 bases from V and 8 bases from J, with 15 bases between. The CDR3, as DNA: TGCAGTGTAGTCTGGAGGGGTTATTCACCCCTCCACTTT. Protein product: CSVVWRGYSPLHF.

On this clonotype itself: This could be a read error, since a much larger clone is one nucleotide away. The chain links TRBV20-1 to TRBJ2-2; D possibly matches TRBD1 or TRBD2 (6 bases each). From germline, CDR1 is DFQATT and CDR2 SNEGSKA (reference sequence). This CDR3 is 16 amino acids long. The CDR3 DNA is TGCAGTGCTAGATTGTCCGGGGGCGAAGATACCGGGGAGCAGTTTTTT. This sequence encodes CSARLSGGEDTGEQFF.

The V gene is TRBV20-1, the J gene TRBJ2-1; 7 bases are shared with TRBD2. CDR1 is DFQATT and CDR2 is SNEGSKA in the germline V gene (reference sequence). The CDR3 loop spans 13 amino acids. V shed 5 bases, J shed 8 bases, and the junction held 9 bases outside the gene matches. CDR3 nucleotide sequence: TGCAGTGCTTCTAGCGGTTACAACGATGAGCAGTTCTTC. Translation: CSASSGYNDEQFF.

The chain links TRBV12-3 or TRBV12-4 to TRBJ2-1, with unresolved D. The CDR3 runs 15 residues. V dropped 3 bases and J dropped 2 bases, with 11 bases sitting between them. CDR3 DNA sequence: TGTGCCAGCAGTTTTGGTAAACCTACCTACAATGAGCAGTTCTTC. Its translation is CASSFGKPTYNEQFF.

The V call is TRBV12-3 or TRBV12-4, the J call TRBJ2-1; the D gene is possibly TRBD2 (5 bases). The CDR3 length is 15 residues. V was cut by 5 bases and J by 7 bases, with 18 bases left in between. The CDR3: CASSRAGIASNEQFF. The CDR3 nucleotides read TGTGCCAGCAGTAGAGCCGGGATAGCCTCAAATGAGCAGTTCTTC.

This clonotype has only a few counts. V usage is TRBV20-1 and J usage is TRBJ2-7; perhaps TRBD2 as D (5 bases). V was cut by 0 bases and J by 2 bases, with 14 bases left in between. The CDR3 has 15 amino acids. Looked up from germline, CDR1 is DFQATT and CDR2 is SNEGSKA (reference sequence). CDR3 nucleotides: TGCAGTGCTAGAGATGCCCGGGGTAATACCTACGAGCAGTACGTC. Translated: CSARDARGNTYEQYV.

In its sample, this clonotype was seen a few times. This chain joins TRBV7-2 and TRBJ2-3, with 9 bases identical to TRBD1. The CDR3 length is 15 residues. Germline CDR1 reads SGHTA; CDR2 reads FQGNSA. The V gene end was trimmed by 4 bases and the J gene end by 3 bases; junction bases not matched to a gene: 5. CDR3 loop: CASSYRQGVTDTQYF. The CDR3 nucleotides read TGTGCCAGCAGCTACCGACAGGGGGTTACAGATACGCAGTATTTT.

J is TRBJ2-7 and V is TRBV6-5; the match to TRBD1 covers 10 bases. The J segment lost 1 base and the V segment lost 1 base, leaving 7 bases of the junction unmatched. The CDR3 has 17 amino acids. The germline V gene encodes CDR1 MNHEY and CDR2 SVGAGI. CDR3 loop: CASSYLPGTGVSYEQYF. In DNA form, the CDR3 reads TGTGCCAGCAGTTACTTGCCGGGGACAGGGGTTTCCTACGAGCAGTACTTC.

This clonotype was detected ten times or more. The rearrangement uses TRBV5-1 and TRBJ2-1; 7 bases line up with TRBD2. In germline, CDR1 is SGHRS, CDR2 YFSETQ. Losses at the gene ends were 0 bases for V and 4 bases for J; bases not matched to a gene: 1. This CDR3 is 14 amino acids long. The CDR3 here is CASSLVGGYNEQFF. The CDR3 DNA follows: TGCGCCAGCAGCTTGGTCGGGGGGTACAATGAGCAGTTCTTC.

This clonotype was counted at least ten times. This chain links TRBV18 with TRBJ2-3; no definite D call. Trimming took 2 bases from V and 2 from J, leaving 8 bases between them. This CDR3 is 14 amino acids long. Germline lookup yields CDR1 KGHSH and CDR2 LQKENI. The CDR3 nucleotides are TGTGCCAGCTCACCAACACGGATCACAGATACGCAGTATTTT. It encodes CASSPTRITDTQYF.